Listed below are T cell receptor beta chains from one sample, sequenced in a study of cytomegalovirus exposure and HLA in healthy donors. The protocol was immunoSEQ multiplex PCR, while the TCRdb copy is restricted to in-frame clones and leaves out a portion. This sample carries approximately 130,000 clones, approximately 77% of them seen once, and the ten largest clones take about 1.4%. Sequenced: PBMCs. The receptors stem from a woman in her thirties or forties in good health and CMV-seronegative. CDR3s include the opening cysteine and the closing phenylalanine or tryptophan. D genes are given only for firm matches. The size entry is marked missing in some rows and otherwise reads once, few, many or a size class.

clone_size	v_call	j_call	d_call	cdr3_aa	cdr3_nt
few	TRBV19	TRBJ2-7	NA	CASSIGSRGYEQYF	TGTGCCAGTAGTATTGGTTCGAGGGGGTACGAGCAGTACTTC
NA	TRBV7-9	TRBJ1-5	TRBD1	CASSLAYLTGGKETQHF	TGTGCCAGCAGCTTAGCGTACCTGACAGGGGGAAAGGAGACCCAGCATTTT
NA	TRBV5-5	TRBJ2-2	TRBD1	CASTVDRERRTGELFF	TGTGCCAGCACCGTAGACAGGGAGAGACGAACCGGGGAGCTGTTTTTT
NA	TRBV5-1	TRBJ1-2	NA	CASSRTGIVDGYTF	TGCGCCAGCAGCCGTACAGGGATTGTCGATGGCTACACCTTC
NA	TRBV18	TRBJ2-5	NA	CASSPPDRLQETQYF	TGTGCCAGCTCACCACCCGACAGATTACAAGAGACCCAGTACTTC
NA	TRBV7-9	TRBJ2-2	NA	CASSLLGVTGELFF	TGTGCCAGCAGCTTATTAGGGGTCACCGGGGAGCTGTTTTTT
NA	TRBV4-2	TRBJ2-7	NA	CASSQDGQTYEQYF	TGTGCCAGCAGCCAAGATGGACAGACCTACGAGCAGTACTTC
NA	TRBV18	TRBJ1-4	NA	CASSPGNAREGEKLFF	TGTGCCAGCTCACCAGGGAACGCCAGGGAAGGTGAAAAACTGTTTTTT
NA	TRBV6-5	TRBJ1-2	NA	CASSSRDVVVGYTF	TGTGCCAGCAGTAGCAGGGATGTGGTCGTTGGCTACACCTTC
NA	TRBV27	TRBJ1-4	NA	CASSAGRGIWGEKLFF	TGTGCCAGCAGTGCGGGGCGGGGGATTTGGGGTGAAAAACTGTTTTTT
NA	TRBV28	TRBJ1-4	TRBD1	CASSSPTGRNEKLFF	TGTGCCAGCAGTTCGCCGACAGGGAGAAATGAAAAACTGTTTTTT
once	TRBV5-6	TRBJ2-5	TRBD1	CASSLGTGVGGGETQYF	TGTGCCAGCAGCTTGGGGACAGGGGTTGGTGGGGGAGAGACCCAGTACTTC
NA	TRBV5-6	TRBJ2-4	NA	CASSLGQLAKNIQYF	TGTGCCAGCAGCTTGGGTCAGTTAGCCAAAAACATTCAGTACTTC
NA	TRBV6-5	TRBJ2-7	NA	CASSTTRADEQYF	TGTGCCAGCAGTACGACCAGGGCGGACGAGCAGTACTTC
NA	TRBV28	TRBJ1-2	NA	CASSLNSYGYTF	TGTGCCAGCAGCCTTAACAGCTATGGCTACACCTTC